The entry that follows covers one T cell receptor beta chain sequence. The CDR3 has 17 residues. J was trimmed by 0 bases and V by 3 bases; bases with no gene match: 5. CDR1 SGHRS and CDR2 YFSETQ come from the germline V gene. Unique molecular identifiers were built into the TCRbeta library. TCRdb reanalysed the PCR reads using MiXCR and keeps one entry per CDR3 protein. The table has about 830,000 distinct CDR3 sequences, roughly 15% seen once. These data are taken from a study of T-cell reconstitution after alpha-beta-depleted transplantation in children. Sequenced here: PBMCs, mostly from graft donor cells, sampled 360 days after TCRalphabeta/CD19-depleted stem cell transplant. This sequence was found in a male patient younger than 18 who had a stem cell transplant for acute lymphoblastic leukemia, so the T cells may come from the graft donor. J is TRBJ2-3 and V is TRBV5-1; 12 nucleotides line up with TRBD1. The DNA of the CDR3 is TGCGCCAGCAGCTCAGGGACAGGGGGCGGAAGCACAGATACGCAGTATTTT. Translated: CASSSGTGGGSTDTQYF.